This T cell receptor beta chain was observed in a study of T cell clones after liver transplantation. Study results and limitations: In a couple of subjects, few donor cells limited the measurable donor-reactive repertoire. Rather than being deleted, graft donor-reactive T cells may have moved into the graft.

Concerning this clone itself: Its antigen remains unknown.

The protocol was immunoSEQ multiplex PCR, while the TCRdb copy is restricted to in-frame clones and leaves out a portion. The data show about 80,000 clones, about 84% seen once. V lost 2 bases to trimming and J lost 1 base; unmatched junction nucleotides: 3. The CDR3 totals 16 residues. Germline CDR1 is SGHTA and CDR2 is FQGTGA. The receptor was derived from a human patient who received a liver transplant. Some T cells could come from the graft donor. The rearrangement links TRBV7-3 to TRBJ2-7; 12 bases fit TRBD2. Sequenced material: CD4+ T cells from blood, taken just over 45 months after liver transplant. The CDR3 sequence is CASSLSGTSGSYEQYF. For the CDR3, the DNA is TGTGCCAGCAGCTTATCCGGGACTAGCGGGTCCTACGAGCAGTACTTC.